This T cell receptor (beta chain) was sequenced during a study of T-cell memory formation after mild COVID-19. The CDR3 has 12 amino acids. Trimming cost V 8 bases and J 7 bases, with 14 bases left between them. The germline V gene encodes CDR1 SNHLY and CDR2 FYNNEI. Study-wide findings and caveats: The study found balanced CD4/CD8 in clones contracting day 15 to 85 and a CD4+ lean in later expanders. In second-wave clones peaking day 37, SARS-CoV-2 specificity remained unconfirmed. Memory from before infection featured some responding clones, which suggests cross-reactive memory joined. Mostly located in CM and EM were contracting CD4+ clones, with contracting CD8+ clones located in EMRA.

This clonotype was recorded many times. Its antigen remains unidentified. TCRdb used MiXCR to reprocess the 5' RACE reads, holding one entry per CDR3 protein. Of 380,000 or so distinct CDR3 sequences in the sample, about 15% were seen once. The receptor comes from a man between 18 and 35 years old who had mild COVID-19 (a few samples of this study predate the infection). Cell type and time point are not known. The chain is built from TRBV2 and TRBJ2-5; the D is unclear. The specimen was PBMCs or a T cell subset sorted from them (not recorded which). The DNA for the CDR3 is TGTGCCAGCCGAGAGACCCGTGGGACCCAGTACTTC. This encodes CASRETRGTQYF. Supplemented by reference TRBV2 and TRBJ2-5, the full variable domain reads EPEVTQTPSHQVTQMGQEVILRCVPISNHLYFYWYRQILGQKVEFLVSFYNNEISEKSEIFDDQFSVERPDGSNFTLKIRSTKLEDSAMYFCASRETRGTQYFGPGTRLLVL.